What follows describes a single T cell receptor beta chain. Its antigen is unknown. The entry originates in a study of T-cell reconstitution after alpha-beta-depleted transplantation in children. The authors prepared the TCRbeta library with unique molecular identifiers. Each CDR3 protein is one row after TCRdb ran MiXCR on the PCR reads. This repertoire shows some 830,000 distinct CDR3 sequences, around 17% found once; its top ten account for around 5%. The CDR3 has 15 amino acids. The germline V gene encodes CDR1 LGHDT and CDR2 YNNKEL (reference sequence). After removal of 5 bases from V and 5 bases from J, the junction contained 11 bases not matched to a gene. Study-wide findings and caveats: Newly produced T cells mostly provided counts and TCRbeta diversity after one year, as hyperexpanded clones declined.

The source of this sequence is a male patient between 10 and 17 years old who had a stem cell transplant for acute lymphoblastic leukemia, so the T cells may come from the graft donor. V gene TRBV3-1 combines with J gene TRBJ2-5; 7 nucleotides line up with TRBD2. The input for sequencing was PBMCs, mostly from graft donor cells, taken 360 days after TCRalphabeta/CD19-depleted stem cell transplant. DNA for the CDR3: TGTGCCAGCAGCTTACCGACTAGCAGGGATGAGACCCAGTACTTC. The encoded protein is CASSLPTSRDETQYF.